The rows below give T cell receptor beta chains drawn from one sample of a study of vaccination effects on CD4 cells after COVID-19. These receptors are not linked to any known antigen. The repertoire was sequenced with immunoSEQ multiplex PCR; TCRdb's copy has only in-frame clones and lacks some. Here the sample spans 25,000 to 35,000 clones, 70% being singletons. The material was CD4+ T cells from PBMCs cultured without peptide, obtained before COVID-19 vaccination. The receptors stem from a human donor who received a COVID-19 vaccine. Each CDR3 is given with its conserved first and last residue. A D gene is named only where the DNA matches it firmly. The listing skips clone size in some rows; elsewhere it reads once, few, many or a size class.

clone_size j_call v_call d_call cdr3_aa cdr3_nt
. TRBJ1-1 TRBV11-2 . CASSFSRSRGNTEAFF TGTGCCAGCAGCTTTTCTCGGTCCAGGGGAAACACTGAAGCTTTCTTT
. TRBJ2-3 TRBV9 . CASSVGSGRTDTQYF TGTGCCAGCAGCGTAGGCAGCGGACGCACAGATACGCAGTATTTT
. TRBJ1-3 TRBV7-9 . CASSLVGGKNGNTIYF TGTGCCAGCAGCTTAGTAGGCGGGAAGAACGGAAACACCATATATTTT
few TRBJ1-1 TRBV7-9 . CASSTYTEAFF TGTGCCAGCAGCACTTACACTGAAGCTTTCTTT
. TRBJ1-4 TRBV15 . CATSREGQWEKLFF TGTGCCACCAGCAGAGAGGGACAATGGGAAAAACTGTTTTTT
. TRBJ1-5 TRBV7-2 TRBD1 CASSLVAGWTGFNQPQHF TGTGCCAGCAGCTTAGTAGCGGGGTGGACAGGTTTCAATCAGCCCCAGCATTTT
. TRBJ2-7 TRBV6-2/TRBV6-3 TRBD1 CASSLDRAYEQYF TGTGCCAGCAGTTTGGACAGGGCCTACGAGCAGTACTTC
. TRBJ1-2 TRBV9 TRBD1 CASSALDRGRNYGYTF TGTGCCAGCAGCGCGCTCGACAGGGGCAGAAACTATGGCTACACCTTC
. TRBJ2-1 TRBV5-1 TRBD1 CASSFQTGPNYNEQFF TGCGCCAGCAGCTTTCAGACAGGGCCCAACTACAATGAGCAGTTCTTC
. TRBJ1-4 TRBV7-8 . CASSQTTAVEKLFF TGTGCCAGCAGCCAAACGACGGCAGTTGAAAAACTGTTTTTT
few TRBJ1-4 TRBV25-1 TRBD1 CASSVGGTGSEKLFF TGTGCCAGCAGTGTCGGCGGGACAGGGAGCGAAAAACTGTTTTTT
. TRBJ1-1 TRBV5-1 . CASSPQVRGGTEAFF TGCGCCAGCAGCCCCCAGGTGAGGGGCGGCACTGAAGCTTTCTTT
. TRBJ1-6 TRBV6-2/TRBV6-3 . CASSSLNSPLHF TGTGCCAGCAGCTCTCTTAATTCACCCCTCCACTTT
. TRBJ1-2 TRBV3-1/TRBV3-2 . CASSYRDTVRGYTF TGTGCCAGCAGCTACCGGGACACAGTCCGCGGCTACACCTTC
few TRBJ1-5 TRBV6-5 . CASSGQNNQPQHF TGTGCCAGCAGCGGACAGAATAATCAGCCCCAGCATTTT
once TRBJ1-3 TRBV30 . CAWSRRSGGSSGNTIYF TGTGCCTGGAGTCGGAGGAGTGGGGGAAGCTCTGGAAACACCATATATTTT
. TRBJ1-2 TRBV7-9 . CASSLAGGVYGYTF TGTGCCAGCAGCTTAGCGGGTGGGGTCTATGGCTACACCTTC
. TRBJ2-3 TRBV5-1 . CASSLDGRTDTQYF TGCGCCAGCAGCTTGGATGGGAGGACAGATACGCAGTATTTT
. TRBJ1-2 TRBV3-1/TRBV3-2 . CASSQGSGTPDTF TGTGCCAGCAGCCAAGGATCCGGGACTCCGGACACCTTC
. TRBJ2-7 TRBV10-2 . CASSATRPRTYEQYF TGCGCCAGCAGTGCGACTAGGCCTCGTACCTACGAGCAGTACTTC
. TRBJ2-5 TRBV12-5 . CASGPGLAISGETQYF TGTGCTAGTGGTCCCGGGCTAGCAATATCGGGAGAGACCCAGTACTTC
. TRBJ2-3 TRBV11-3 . CASSLGRRGGQDTQYF TGTGCCAGCAGCTTAGGTCGCAGGGGAGGACAAGATACGCAGTATTTT
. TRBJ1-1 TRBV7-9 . CASSRGGASGTEAFF TGTGCCAGCAGCCGGGGGGGGGCATCGGGCACTGAAGCTTTCTTT
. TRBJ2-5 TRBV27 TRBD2 CASSEKREISRAQYF TGTGCCAGCAGTGAAAAGCGGGAGATATCCCGGGCCCAGTACTTC
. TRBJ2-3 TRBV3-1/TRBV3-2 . CASSHSTDTQYF TGTGCCAGCAGCCATTCCACAGATACGCAGTATTTT
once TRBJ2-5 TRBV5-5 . CASSLEGTAIETTQYF TGTGCCAGCAGCTTGGAAGGGACTGCCATCGAGACTACCCAGTACTTC
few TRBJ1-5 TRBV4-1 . CASSSIPGSGSNQPQHF TGCGCCAGCAGTTCTATTCCGGGGAGCGGTAGCAATCAGCCCCAGCATTTT
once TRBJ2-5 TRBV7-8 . CASSPGGRQETQYF TGTGCCAGCAGCCCAGGGGGGAGGCAAGAGACCCAGTACTTC
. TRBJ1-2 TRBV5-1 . CASSFDRSYGYTF TGCGCCAGCAGCTTCGACAGGTCCTATGGCTACACCTTC
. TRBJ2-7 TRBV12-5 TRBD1 CASGLVGGQGVYEQYF TGTGCTAGTGGTTTGGTAGGGGGCCAGGGGGTCTACGAGCAGTACTTC
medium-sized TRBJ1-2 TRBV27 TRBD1 CASSFADRANYGYTF TGTGCCAGCAGTTTTGCAGACAGGGCTAACTATGGCTACACCTTC
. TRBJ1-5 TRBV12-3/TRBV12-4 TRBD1 CASRGQGDQPQHF TGTGCCAGCAGGGGACAGGGGGATCAGCCCCAGCATTTT
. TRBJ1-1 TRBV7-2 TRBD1 CASSRRTGDTEAFF TGTGCCAGCAGCCGCCGGACAGGGGACACTGAAGCTTTCTTT
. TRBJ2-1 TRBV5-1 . CASSLGQGPNNEQFF TGCGCCAGCAGCTTGGGGCAGGGGCCGAACAATGAGCAGTTCTTC
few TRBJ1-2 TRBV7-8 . CASSLESRETNGYTF TGTGCCAGCAGCTTAGAATCCCGGGAGACGAATGGCTACACCTTC
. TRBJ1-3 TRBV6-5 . CASSYQGGSGNTIYF TGTGCCAGCAGTTACCAGGGTGGCTCTGGAAACACCATATATTTT
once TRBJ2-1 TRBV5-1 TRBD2 CASSLGISGRPGEQFF TGCGCCAGCAGCTTGGGGATTAGCGGGAGGCCCGGTGAGCAGTTCTTC
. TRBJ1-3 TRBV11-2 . CASSLDRGNSGNTIYF TGTGCCAGCAGCTTAGATCGGGGGAACTCTGGAAACACCATATATTTT
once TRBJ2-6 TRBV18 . CASSPQNSGANVLTF TGTGCCAGCTCACCACAGAACTCTGGGGCCAACGTCCTGACTTTC
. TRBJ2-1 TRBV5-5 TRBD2 CASSLGLAGSSYNEQFF TGTGCCAGCAGCTTGGGACTAGCGGGGTCTTCCTACAATGAGCAGTTCTTC
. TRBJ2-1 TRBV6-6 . CASSKGTSTYNEQFF TGTGCCAGCAGTAAAGGTACGAGTACCTACAATGAGCAGTTCTTC
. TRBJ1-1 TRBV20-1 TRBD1 CSASGTGMVTEAFF TGCAGTGCTAGTGGGACAGGGATGGTCACTGAAGCTTTCTTT
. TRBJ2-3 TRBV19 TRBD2 CASSISSGRRATDTQYF TGTGCCAGTTCAATCTCTAGCGGGAGGAGGGCTACAGATACGCAGTATTTT
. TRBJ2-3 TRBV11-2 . CASDNVRGSSTDTQYF TGTGCCAGCGACAATGTGCGGGGATCTAGCACAGATACGCAGTATTTT
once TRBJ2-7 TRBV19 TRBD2 CASSIAGTSGGKEQYF TGTGCCAGTAGTATAGCTGGGACTAGCGGGGGCAAAGAGCAGTACTTC
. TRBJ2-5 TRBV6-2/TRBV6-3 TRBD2 CASSYGVAGETQYF TGTGCCAGCAGTTACGGGGTAGCGGGCGAGACCCAGTACTTC